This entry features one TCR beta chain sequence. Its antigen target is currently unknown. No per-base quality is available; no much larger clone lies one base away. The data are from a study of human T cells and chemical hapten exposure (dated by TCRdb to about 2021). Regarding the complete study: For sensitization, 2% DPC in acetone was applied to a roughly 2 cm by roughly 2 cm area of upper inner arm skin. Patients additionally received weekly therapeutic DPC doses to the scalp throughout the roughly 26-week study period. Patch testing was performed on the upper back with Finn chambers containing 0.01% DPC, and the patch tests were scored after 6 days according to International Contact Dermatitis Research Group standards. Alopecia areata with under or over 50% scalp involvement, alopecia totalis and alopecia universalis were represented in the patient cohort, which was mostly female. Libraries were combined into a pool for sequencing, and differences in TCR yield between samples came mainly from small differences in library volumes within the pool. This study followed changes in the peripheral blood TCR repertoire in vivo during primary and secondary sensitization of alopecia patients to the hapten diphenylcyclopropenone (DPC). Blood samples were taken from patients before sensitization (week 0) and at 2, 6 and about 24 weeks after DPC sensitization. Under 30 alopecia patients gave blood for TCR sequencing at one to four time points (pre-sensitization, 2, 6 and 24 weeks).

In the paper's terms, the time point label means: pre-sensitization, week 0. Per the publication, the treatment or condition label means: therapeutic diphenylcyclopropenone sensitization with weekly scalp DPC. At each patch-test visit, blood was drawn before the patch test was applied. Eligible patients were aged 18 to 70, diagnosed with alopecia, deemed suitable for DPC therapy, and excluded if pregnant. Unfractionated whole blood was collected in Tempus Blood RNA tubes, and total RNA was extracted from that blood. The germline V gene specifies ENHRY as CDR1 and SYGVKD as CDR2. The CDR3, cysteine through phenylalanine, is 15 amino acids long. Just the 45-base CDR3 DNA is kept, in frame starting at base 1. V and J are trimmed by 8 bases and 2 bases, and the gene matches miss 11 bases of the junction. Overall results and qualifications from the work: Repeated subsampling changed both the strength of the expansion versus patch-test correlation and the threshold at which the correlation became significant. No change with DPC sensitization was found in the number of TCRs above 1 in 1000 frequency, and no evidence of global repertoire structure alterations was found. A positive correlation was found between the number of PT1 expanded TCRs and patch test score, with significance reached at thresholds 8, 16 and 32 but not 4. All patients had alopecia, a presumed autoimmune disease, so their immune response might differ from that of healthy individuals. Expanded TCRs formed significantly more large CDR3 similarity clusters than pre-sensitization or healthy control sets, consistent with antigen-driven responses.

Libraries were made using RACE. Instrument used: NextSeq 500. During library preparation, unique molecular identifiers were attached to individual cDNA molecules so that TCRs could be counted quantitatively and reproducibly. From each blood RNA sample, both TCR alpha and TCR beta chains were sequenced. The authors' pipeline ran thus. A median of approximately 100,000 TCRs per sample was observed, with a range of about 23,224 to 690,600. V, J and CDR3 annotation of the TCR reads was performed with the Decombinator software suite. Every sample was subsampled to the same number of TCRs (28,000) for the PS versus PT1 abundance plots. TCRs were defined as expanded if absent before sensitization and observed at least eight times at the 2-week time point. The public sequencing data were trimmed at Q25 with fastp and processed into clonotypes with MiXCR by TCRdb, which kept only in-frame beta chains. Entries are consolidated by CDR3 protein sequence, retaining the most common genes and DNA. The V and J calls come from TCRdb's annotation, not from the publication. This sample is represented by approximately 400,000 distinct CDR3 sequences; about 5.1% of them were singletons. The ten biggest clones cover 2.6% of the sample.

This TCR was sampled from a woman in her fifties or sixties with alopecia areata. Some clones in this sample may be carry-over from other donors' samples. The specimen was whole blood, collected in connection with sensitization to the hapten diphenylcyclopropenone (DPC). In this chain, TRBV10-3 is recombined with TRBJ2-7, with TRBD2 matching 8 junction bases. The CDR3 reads CAIADARAGAYEQYF. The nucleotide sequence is TGTGCCATCGCGGATGCAAGAGCGGGGGCCTACGAGCAGTACTTC.